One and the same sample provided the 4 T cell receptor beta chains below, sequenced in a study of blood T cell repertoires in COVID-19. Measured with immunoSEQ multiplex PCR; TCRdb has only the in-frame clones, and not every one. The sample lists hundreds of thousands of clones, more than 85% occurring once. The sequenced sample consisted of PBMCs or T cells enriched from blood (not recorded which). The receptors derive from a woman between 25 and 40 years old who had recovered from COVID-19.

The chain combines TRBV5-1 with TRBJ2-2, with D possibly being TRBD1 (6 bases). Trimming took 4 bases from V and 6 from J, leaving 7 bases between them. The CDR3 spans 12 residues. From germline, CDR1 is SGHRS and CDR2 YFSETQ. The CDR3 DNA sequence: TGCGCCAGCAGCGAGGGGGCCGGGGAGCTGTTTTTT. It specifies CASSEGAGELFF. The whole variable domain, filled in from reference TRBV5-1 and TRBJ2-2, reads KAGVTQTPRYLIKTRGQQVTLSCSPISGHRSVSWYQQTPGQGLQFLFEYFSETQRNKGNFPGRFSGRQFSNSRSEMNVSTLELGDSALYLCASSEGAGELFFGEGSRLTVL.

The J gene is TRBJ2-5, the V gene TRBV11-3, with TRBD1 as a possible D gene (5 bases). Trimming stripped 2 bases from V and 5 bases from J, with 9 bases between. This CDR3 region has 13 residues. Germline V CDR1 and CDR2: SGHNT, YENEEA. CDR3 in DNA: TGTGCCAGCAGCTTAAGGGGTGGGGAGACCCAGTACTTC. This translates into CASSLRGGETQYF.

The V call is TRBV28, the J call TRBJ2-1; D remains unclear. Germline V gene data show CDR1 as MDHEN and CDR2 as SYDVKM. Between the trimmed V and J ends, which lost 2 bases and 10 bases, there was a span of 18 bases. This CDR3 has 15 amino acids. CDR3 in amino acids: CASSLPRAPRKEQFF. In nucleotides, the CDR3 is TGTGCCAGCAGTTTACCCAGAGCCCCCAGGAAGGAGCAGTTCTTC. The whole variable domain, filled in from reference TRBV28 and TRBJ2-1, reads DVKVTQSSRYLVKRTGEKVFLECVQDMDHENMFWYRQDPGLGLRLIYFSYDVKMKEKGDIPEGYSVSREKKERFSLILESASTNQTSMYLCASSLPRAPRKEQFFGPGTRLTVL.

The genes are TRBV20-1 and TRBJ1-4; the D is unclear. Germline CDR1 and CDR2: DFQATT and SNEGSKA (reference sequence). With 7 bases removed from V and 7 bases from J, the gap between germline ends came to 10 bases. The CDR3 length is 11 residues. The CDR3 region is CSVGSGEKLFF. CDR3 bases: TGCAGTGTAGGGAGCGGTGAAAAACTGTTTTTT.